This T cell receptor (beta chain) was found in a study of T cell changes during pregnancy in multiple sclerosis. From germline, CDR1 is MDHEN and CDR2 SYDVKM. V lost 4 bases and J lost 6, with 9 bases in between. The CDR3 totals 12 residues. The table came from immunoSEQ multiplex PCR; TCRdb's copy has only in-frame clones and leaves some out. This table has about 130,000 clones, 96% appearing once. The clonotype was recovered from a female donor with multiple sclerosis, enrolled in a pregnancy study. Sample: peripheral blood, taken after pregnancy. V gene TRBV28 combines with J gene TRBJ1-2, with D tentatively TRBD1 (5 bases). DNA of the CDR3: TGTGCCAGCAGTTCACAGGTCCATGGCTACACCTTC. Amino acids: CASSSQVHGYTF.